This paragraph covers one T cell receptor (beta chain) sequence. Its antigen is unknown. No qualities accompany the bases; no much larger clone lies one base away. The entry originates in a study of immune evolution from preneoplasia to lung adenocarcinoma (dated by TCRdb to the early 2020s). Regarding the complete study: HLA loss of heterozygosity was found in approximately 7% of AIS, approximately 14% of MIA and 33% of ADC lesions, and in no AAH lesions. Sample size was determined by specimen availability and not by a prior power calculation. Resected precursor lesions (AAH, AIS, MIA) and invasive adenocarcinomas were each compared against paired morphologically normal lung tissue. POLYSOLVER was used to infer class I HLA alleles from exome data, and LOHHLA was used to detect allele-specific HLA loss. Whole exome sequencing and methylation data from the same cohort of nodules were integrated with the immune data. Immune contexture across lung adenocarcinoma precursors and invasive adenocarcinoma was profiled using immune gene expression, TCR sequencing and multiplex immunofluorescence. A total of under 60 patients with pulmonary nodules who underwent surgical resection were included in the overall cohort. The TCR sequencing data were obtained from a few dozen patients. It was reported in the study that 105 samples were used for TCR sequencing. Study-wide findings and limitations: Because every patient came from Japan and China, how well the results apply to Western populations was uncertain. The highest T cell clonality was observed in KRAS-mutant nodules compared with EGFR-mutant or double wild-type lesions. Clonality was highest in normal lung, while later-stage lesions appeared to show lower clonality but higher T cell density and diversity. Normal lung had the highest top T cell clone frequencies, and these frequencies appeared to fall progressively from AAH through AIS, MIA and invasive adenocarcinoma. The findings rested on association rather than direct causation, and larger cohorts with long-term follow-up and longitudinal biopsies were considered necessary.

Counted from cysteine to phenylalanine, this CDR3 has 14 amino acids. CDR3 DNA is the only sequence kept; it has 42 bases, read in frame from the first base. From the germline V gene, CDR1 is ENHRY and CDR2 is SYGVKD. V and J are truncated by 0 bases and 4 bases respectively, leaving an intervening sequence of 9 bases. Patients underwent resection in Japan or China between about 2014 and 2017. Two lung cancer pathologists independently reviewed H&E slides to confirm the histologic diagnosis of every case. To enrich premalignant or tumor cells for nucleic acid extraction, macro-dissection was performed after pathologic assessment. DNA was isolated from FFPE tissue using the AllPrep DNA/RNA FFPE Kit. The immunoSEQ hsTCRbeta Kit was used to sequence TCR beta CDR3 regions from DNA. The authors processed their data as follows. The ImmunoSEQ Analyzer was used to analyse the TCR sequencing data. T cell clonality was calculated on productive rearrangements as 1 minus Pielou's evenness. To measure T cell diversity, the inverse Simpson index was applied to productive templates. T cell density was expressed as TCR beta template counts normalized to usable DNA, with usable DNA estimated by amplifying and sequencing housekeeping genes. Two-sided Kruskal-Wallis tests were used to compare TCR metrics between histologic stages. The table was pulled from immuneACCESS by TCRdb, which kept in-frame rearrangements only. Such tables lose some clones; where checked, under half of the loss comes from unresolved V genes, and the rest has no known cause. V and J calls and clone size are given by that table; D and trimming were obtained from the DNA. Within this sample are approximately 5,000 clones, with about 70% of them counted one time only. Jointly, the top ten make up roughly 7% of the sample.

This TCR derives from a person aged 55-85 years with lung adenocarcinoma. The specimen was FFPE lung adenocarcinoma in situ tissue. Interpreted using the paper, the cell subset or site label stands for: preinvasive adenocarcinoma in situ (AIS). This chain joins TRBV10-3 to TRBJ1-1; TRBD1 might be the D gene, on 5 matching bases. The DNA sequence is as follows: TGTGCCATCAGTGAGTCCGAGGGGAGCACTGAAGCTTTCTTT. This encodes CAISESEGSTEAFF.